These 29 T cell receptor beta chains came from one sample sequenced in a study of cytomegalovirus exposure and HLA in healthy donors (dated 2017 in TCRdb). Library construction relied on the immunoSEQ multiplex PCR assay. For the multiplex PCR, a mixture combining 60 forward primers for TCR Vbeta segments and 13 reverse primers for TCR Jbeta segments was used. The clones in this table, taken by TCRdb from immuneACCESS, are in-frame only. Not every clone is retained; where verified, under half of the shortfall comes from an unresolved V gene, and the cause of the rest is unknown. The sample includes about 110,000 clones, with over 60% observed a single time. The ten biggest clones cover around 15% of the sample. The sample taken for sequencing was PBMCs. The receptors shown here come from a man aged 25-45 years in good health and CMV-seropositive.

The gene calls are TRBV10-3 and TRBJ2-3; 9 bases align to TRBD2. The CDR3 consists of 18 residues. V gave up 2 bases and J gave up 2 bases; unmatched junction bases: 11. Germline CDR1 reads ENHRY; CDR2 reads SYGVKD. Written as DNA, the CDR3 is TGTGCCATCAGTGAGACCCCTGGAGCGGGGGGTTCCACAGATACGCAGTATTTT. Its protein product is CAISETPGAGGSTDTQYF.

CDR3 protein: CASSLSPTGHTEAFF. In DNA, the CDR3 is TGTGCCAGCAGTTTATCCCCGACAGGGCACACTGAAGCTTTCTTT. The chain carries TRBV27 and TRBJ1-1; the match to TRBD1 covers 7 bases. The CDR3 spans 15 residues. Germline V gene lookup returns CDR1 MNHEY and CDR2 SMNVEV (reference sequence). The trim removed 0 bases at V and 3 bases at J, leaving 4 bases unmatched.

This clone has a single count. V and J are TRBV28 and TRBJ2-2; 8 bases map to TRBD2. The CDR3 runs to 16 residues. The V gene's germline CDR1 is MDHEN and CDR2 SYDVKM. J was trimmed by 1 base and V by 6 bases; bases with no gene match: 7. CDR3 nucleotide sequence: TGTGCCAGCAGGGGTCCGGGACTAGGGAACACCGGGGAGCTGTTTTTT. This codes for CASRGPGLGNTGELFF.

This sequence joins TRBV18 and TRBJ2-1, with a tentative D call TRBD1 (8 bases). Between the trimmed V and J ends, which lost 2 bases and 7 bases, there was a span of 12 bases. The CDR3 length is 14 residues. The V gene's germline CDR1 is KGHSH and CDR2 LQKENI. CDR3 sequence: CASSPDRGGNEQFF. The CDR3 region has the DNA TGTGCCAGCTCACCAGACAGGGGAGGGAATGAGCAGTTCTTC. Supplemented by reference TRBV18 and TRBJ2-1, the full variable domain reads NAGVMQNPRHLVRRRGQEARLRCSPMKGHSHVYWYRQLPEEGLKFMVYLQKENIIDESGMPKERFSAEFPKEGPSILRIQQVVRGDSAAYFCASSPDRGGNEQFFGPGTRLTVL.

The chain couples TRBV27 to TRBJ2-7; 8 bases are a match to TRBD1. Germline loops: CDR1 MNHEY, CDR2 SMNVEV (reference sequence). The CDR3 contains 13 residues. After removal of 5 bases from V and 6 bases from J, the junction contained 6 bases not matched to a gene. CDR3 region: CASSPGQGGEQYF. In nucleotides, the CDR3 is TGTGCCAGCAGTCCAGGACAGGGCGGCGAGCAGTACTTC.

The V call is TRBV5-1, the J call TRBJ2-3; tentative D call: TRBD1 (6 bases). V lost 4 bases and J lost 0, with 12 bases in between. Germline CDR1 and CDR2: SGHRS and YFSETQ. CDR3 size: 15 residues. CDR3 region: CASSGGERSTDTQYF. The CDR3 DNA reads TGCGCCAGCAGCGGGGGCGAGAGGAGCACAGATACGCAGTATTTT.

The chain combines TRBV7-9 with TRBJ2-7, with 7 positions matching TRBD2. Germline V gene lookup returns CDR1 SEHNR and CDR2 FQNEAQ (reference sequence). V was pared by 0 bases and J by 5 bases, with 10 bases of the junction left unmatched. This CDR3 comprises 16 residues. The DNA of the CDR3 is TGTGCCAGCAGCTTAGCGTGGGCGGGGGTCGGCGACGAGCAGTACTTC. Amino acid sequence: CASSLAWAGVGDEQYF.

The V call is TRBV11-2, the J call TRBJ2-4; 9 nucleotides agree with TRBD1. Germline values: CDR1 SGHAT, CDR2 FQNNGV. The CDR3 is made up of 15 amino acids. V lost 7 bases and J lost 5; bases outside the gene matches: 9. CDR3 bases: TGTGCCAGCACGATAAGACAGGGGGAAGAAAACATTCAGTACTTC. Its protein is CASTIRQGEENIQYF.

A word on this clone: One end of the junction fails to match germline, which may point to a read error. The gene calls are TRBV27 and TRBJ1-5, with 12 bases identical to TRBD1. CDR3 length equals 18 residues. From germline, CDR1 is MNHEY and CDR2 SMNVEV (reference sequence). For the CDR3, the DNA is TGTGCCAGCAGCTTATCAGGGACAGGGGGCTTGGGCAATCAGCCCCAGCATTTT. Protein product: CASSLSGTGGLGNQPQHF.

The rearrangement links TRBV6-1 to TRBJ1-4; possible D gene TRBD1, 5 bases. The germline V gene encodes CDR1 MNHNS and CDR2 SASEGT. V lost 8 bases and J lost 5, with 18 bases in between. The CDR3 runs to 15 residues. This chain's CDR3 is CASGDHGGGNEKLFF. DNA for the CDR3: TGTGCCAGCGGCGATCACGGCGGGGGAAATGAAAAACTGTTTTTT.

The chain carries TRBV9 and TRBJ2-5, with a tentative D call TRBD1 (6 bases). The J call may be incorrect, as the DNA end agrees better with TRBJ2-7. Germline V gene data show CDR1 as SGDLS and CDR2 as YYNGEE. There are 14 residues in the CDR3. CDR3 in DNA: TGTGCCAGCAGTCACCGGGACAAGCCCTACGAGCAGTACTTC. It specifies CASSHRDKPYEQYF.

This clone was seen more than once but under ten times. This sequence joins TRBV30 and TRBJ2-1, with a possible D match to TRBD2 (5 bases). Trimming cost V 2 bases and J 9 bases, with 17 bases left between them. The CDR3 length is 14 residues. CDR1 is GTSNPN, CDR2 SVGIG, per germline (reference sequence). CDR3 in amino acids: CAWSLRPADGEQFF. CDR3 bases: TGTGCCTGGAGTCTCAGGCCAGCGGATGGTGAGCAGTTCTTC.

A single count supports this clone. The V gene is TRBV11-2, the J gene TRBJ2-5; 9 bases agree with TRBD1. The J call is uncertain, as TRBJ2-7 better fits the DNA end. Per germline, CDR1 SGHAT and CDR2 FQNNGV. The CDR3 is 14 residues long. The CDR3 nucleotides read TGTGCCAGCAGCATAACCGGGACAGGGTACGAGCAGTACTTC. Amino acid sequence: CASSITGTGYEQYF.

DNA of the CDR3: TGTGCCAGCAGCACCCGGACAGGGCTTTCTCGGGGGGAGCAGTACTTC. It specifies CASSTRTGLSRGEQYF. The V gene is TRBV14, the J gene TRBJ2-7, with 8 positions matching TRBD1. Germline CDR1 SGHDN, CDR2 FVKESK. The CDR3 loop spans 16 amino acids. V trimming: 5 bases; J trimming: 7 bases; junction bases outside the gene matches: 16.

The J gene is TRBJ1-5, the V gene TRBV28; 7 bases line up with TRBD1. The V gene end was trimmed by 1 base and the J gene end by 4 bases; junction bases not matched to a gene: 4. Germline V CDR1 and CDR2: MDHEN, SYDVKM. There are 15 residues in the CDR3. CDR3 in DNA: TGTGCCAGCAGTTTATACAGGGGCTGGAATCAGCCCCAGCATTTT. This sequence encodes CASSLYRGWNQPQHF.

V and J are TRBV6-6 and TRBJ2-7; 10 bases align to TRBD1. Trimming took 2 bases from V and 7 from J; bases not matched to a gene: 11. CDR1 is MNHNY, CDR2 SVGAGI, per germline (reference sequence). CDR3 length: 16 amino acids. The CDR3 nucleotides are TGTGCCAGCAGTTACACCATACGACAGGGGGCCCGGGAGCAGTACTTC. It translates to CASSYTIRQGAREQYF.

The chain combines TRBV19 with TRBJ1-5; D is ambiguous. The germline V and J ends were trimmed by 3 bases and 0 bases, with 15 bases remaining between them. Germline V gene lookup returns CDR1 LNHDA and CDR2 SQIVND (reference sequence). CDR3 size: 17 residues. The CDR3 region is CASSIPLKTNSNQPQHF. In DNA, the CDR3 is TGTGCCAGTAGTATCCCCCTCAAAACAAATAGCAATCAGCCCCAGCATTTT.

J is TRBJ1-2 and V is TRBV5-5; TRBD1 aligns across 7 bases. V trimming: 3 bases; J trimming: 8 bases; junction bases outside the gene matches: 4. This CDR3 has 12 residues. CDR1 SGHKS and CDR2 YYEKEE come from the germline V gene (reference sequence). The chain's CDR3 is CASSWDSEGYTF. Here the CDR3 DNA reads TGTGCCAGCAGCTGGGACAGCGAGGGCTACACCTTC.

V is TRBV27 and J is TRBJ1-6, with 7 bases aligning to TRBD1. Germline loops: CDR1 MNHEY, CDR2 SMNVEV (reference sequence). The CDR3 is 14 amino acids. J gave up 9 bases and V 5 bases, and 7 bases lay outside the gene matches. Here the CDR3 reads CASSQTGSSSPLHF. The CDR3 bases are TGTGCCAGCAGTCAGACAGGGTCTAGTTCACCCCTCCACTTT.

The rearrangement uses TRBV7-9 and TRBJ2-5, with 8 bases lining up with TRBD2. The trim removed 5 bases at V and 5 bases at J, leaving 7 bases unmatched. CDR1 SEHNR and CDR2 FQNEAQ come from the germline V gene (reference sequence). The CDR3 contains 14 residues. CDR3 sequence (DNA): TGTGCCAGCAGCCCCGATTCGGGAGGGGAGACCCAGTACTTC. It encodes CASSPDSGGETQYF.

CDR3 loop: CARSTSGTGGNTGELFF. In nucleotides, the CDR3 is TGTGCCAGAAGTACTTCCGGGACAGGGGGGAACACCGGGGAGCTGTTTTTT. The chain carries TRBV5-3 and TRBJ2-2, with 11 bases lining up with TRBD1. TRBV5-3 is recorded as an ORF, its role being uncertain. J lost 1 base, V lost 5 bases, and 7 bases had no gene match. This CDR3 is built from 17 residues.

This clone was seen once. The V and J genes are TRBV28 and TRBJ1-5; D unclear. V shed 3 bases and J shed 5 bases, with 17 bases lying between them. The germline V gene encodes CDR1 MDHEN and CDR2 SYDVKM. The CDR3 is 16 residues long. As DNA, the CDR3 is TGTGCCAGCAGTTTTTTCTTGGTGAGAGGAGATCAGCCCCAGCATTTT. Its protein product is CASSFFLVRGDQPQHF.

Only one count was recorded for this clone. The V gene is TRBV18, the J gene TRBJ1-1; 7 bases agree with TRBD1. Trimming at V came to 10 bases and at J to 2 bases, leaving 10 bases not matched to a gene. CDR3 length: 14 amino acids. Germline-derived CDR1 and CDR2 are KGHSH and LQKENI. This CDR3 reads CATLERGHNTEAFF. In nucleotides, the CDR3 is TGTGCCACCCTTGAAAGGGGGCATAACACTGAAGCTTTCTTT.

The chain links TRBV30 to TRBJ2-5; 9 bases are a match to TRBD2. There are 17 residues in the CDR3. The germline V gene has CDR1 GTSNPN and CDR2 SVGIG (reference sequence). V lost 2 bases, J lost 4 bases, and 14 bases stayed unmatched. CDR3 sequence reads: CAWSLKRGADLGETQYF. CDR3 in DNA: TGTGCCTGGAGTCTTAAGCGGGGGGCCGACCTAGGAGAGACCCAGTACTTC.

The gene calls are TRBV11-2 and TRBJ2-5, with 8 positions matching TRBD2. CDR3 length: 13 residues. J gave up 5 bases and V 8 bases, and 7 bases lay outside the gene matches. Germline lookup yields CDR1 SGHAT and CDR2 FQNNGV. CDR3 sequence reads: CASRRGGDETQYF. CDR3 nucleotide sequence: TGTGCCAGCCGCCGGGGGGGCGATGAGACCCAGTACTTC.

In its sample, this clone was seen a few times. V usage is TRBV2 and J usage is TRBJ1-6, with a weak D call TRBD1 (6 bases). The germline gives CDR1 SNHLY, CDR2 FYNNEI. The CDR3 runs to 15 residues. V was clipped by 4 bases and J by 4 bases, with 11 bases between them. The CDR3 is CASSAPGVYNSPLHF. The CDR3, as DNA: TGTGCCAGCAGTGCCCCAGGGGTTTATAATTCACCCCTCCACTTT. Together with reference TRBV2 and TRBJ1-6, the CDR3 gives the full variable domain: EPEVTQTPSHQVTQMGQEVILRCVPISNHLYFYWYRQILGQKVEFLVSFYNNEISEKSEIFDDQFSVERPDGSNFTLKIRSTKLEDSAMYFCASSAPGVYNSPLHFGNGTRLTVT.

J is TRBJ1-2 and V is TRBV28; D remains ambiguous. There are 13 residues in the CDR3. Trimming stripped 4 bases from V and 4 bases from J, with 10 bases between. Germline lookup yields CDR1 MDHEN and CDR2 SYDVKM. The CDR3 region has the DNA TGTGCCAGCAGTTCCCAGAACCTCTATGGCTACACCTTC. It yields the protein CASSSQNLYGYTF.

The chain is built from TRBV9 and TRBJ2-1, with TRBD2 matching over 9 bases. Looked up from germline, CDR1 is SGDLS and CDR2 is YYNGEE. The CDR3 consists of 17 residues. V trimming: 4 bases; J trimming: 0 bases; junction bases outside the gene matches: 8. CDR3 nucleotide sequence: TGTGCCAGCAGCCTCAGCGGGGGGAGCAGCTCCTACAATGAGCAGTTCTTC. It encodes CASSLSGGSSSYNEQFF.

The rearrangement joins TRBV5-5 to TRBJ2-7, with 7 positions matching TRBD2. Germline lookup yields CDR1 SGHKS and CDR2 YYEKEE (reference sequence). V trimming: 4 bases; J trimming: 6 bases; junction bases outside the gene matches: 7. This CDR3 is 13 amino acids long. The CDR3 sequence is CASSPRGIGEQYF. CDR3 DNA sequence: TGTGCCAGCAGCCCGCGGGGGATAGGCGAGCAGTACTTC.